One and the same sample provided the 11 T cell receptor beta chains below, sequenced in a study of blood T cell repertoires in COVID-19. Produced via immunoSEQ multiplex PCR; TCRdb's table is partial and in-frame only. The table has 300,000 to 400,000 clones, approximately 88% seen once. Sequenced input: peripheral blood. All receptors derive from a woman aged 50 to 60 with active or convalescent COVID-19.

The V and J genes are TRBV7-2 and TRBJ2-5; D perhaps matches TRBD1 (7 bases). Germline V gene sequence: CDR1 SGHTA, CDR2 FQGNSA. V lost 5 bases and J lost 5, with 24 bases in between. CDR3 length: 17 amino acids. The CDR3 nucleotides read TGTGCCAGCAGCCCCTCACGGAGGGCAGGGGGTCTGGAGACCCAGTACTTC. Translating it yields CASSPSRRAGGLETQYF.

The CDR3 DNA reads TGTGCCAGCAGCCGAGCTGAAAAACTGTTTTTT. This gives the protein CASSRAEKLFF. This sequence joins TRBV12-3 or TRBV12-4 and TRBJ1-4, with D unresolved. The CDR3 is 11 amino acids. V gave up 6 bases and J gave up 7 bases, with 6 bases separating them.

This clone was counted only a few times. This chain uses TRBV3-1 (or the pseudogene TRBV3-2) with TRBJ1-1; 10 nucleotides line up with TRBD1. Germline lookup yields CDR1 LGHDT and CDR2 YNNKEL (reference sequence). Trimming at V came to 1 base and at J to 3 bases, leaving 2 bases not matched to a gene. This CDR3 comprises 15 residues. The CDR3 is CASSQGGTGDTEAFF. CDR3 in DNA: TGTGCCAGCAGCCAAGGAGGGACAGGGGACACTGAAGCTTTCTTT.

The chain recombines TRBV4-3 with TRBJ2-7; TRBD1 is a possible D gene (6 bases). Germline CDR1 LGHNA, CDR2 YSLEER. The CDR3 runs 13 residues. V lost 1 base and J lost 7, with 11 bases in between. The DNA for the CDR3 is TGCGCCAGCAGCCAAGCAGGGGCCGCGGAGCAGTACTTC. Its translation is CASSQAGAAEQYF.

V and J are TRBV7-9 and TRBJ2-7; a possible D gene is TRBD2 (5 bases). Germline V gene data show CDR1 as SEHNR and CDR2 as FQNEAQ (reference sequence). V dropped 3 bases and J dropped 10 bases, with 10 bases sitting between them. The CDR3 loop spans 11 amino acids. As DNA, the CDR3 is TGTGCCAGCAGCTTTTACGGGGAACAGTACTTC. Its protein is CASSFYGEQYF.

This chain links TRBV27 with TRBJ2-5; D gene ambiguous. Germline CDR1 and CDR2: MNHEY and SMNVEV (reference sequence). Trimming stripped 3 bases from V and 6 bases from J, with 11 bases between. The CDR3 is made up of 13 amino acids. CDR3 residues: CASSFNPVKTQYF. CDR3 nucleotides: TGTGCCAGCAGTTTTAATCCAGTTAAGACCCAGTACTTC.

J is TRBJ2-3 and V is TRBV5-1; TRBD2 agrees at 12 bases. Germline V gene lookup returns CDR1 SGHRS and CDR2 YFSETQ. The ends lost 3 bases at V and 5 bases at J; junction bases unmatched: 7. This CDR3 spans 16 amino acids. The CDR3 region is CASSSPSGLAGDTQYF. The DNA for the CDR3 is TGCGCCAGCAGCTCACCCTCGGGACTAGCGGGAGATACGCAGTATTTT.

The DNA of the CDR3 is TGTGCCAGCTTGCCGACAGCGAGCTCCTATGGCTACACCTTC. Protein sequence: CASLPTASSYGYTF. The chain joins TRBV6-4 to TRBJ1-2, with a tentative D call TRBD1 (5 bases). Trimming stripped 8 bases from V and 4 bases from J, with 17 bases between. In germline, CDR1 is MRHNA, CDR2 SNTAGT. The CDR3 consists of 14 residues.

V is TRBV5-1 and J is TRBJ2-3, with D hard to call. Germline V lookup: CDR1 SGHRS, CDR2 YFSETQ. The V end lost 0 bases, the J end lost 8 bases, and 7 bases lay between the germline ends. The CDR3 has 12 amino acids. The CDR3 DNA reads as TGCGCCAGCAGCTTGGGACACGGTACGCAGTATTTT. This codes for CASSLGHGTQYF.

This sequence joins TRBV24-1 and TRBJ2-1, with a tentative D call TRBD2 (6 bases). Trimming left V 4 bases short and J 7 bases short, with 19 bases between. The germline V gene encodes CDR1 KGHDR and CDR2 SFDVKD. This CDR3 comprises 16 residues. For the CDR3, the DNA is TGTGCCACCAGTGAACTCTCGGGGGACGGTTGGAATGAGCAGTTCTTC. Amino acid sequence: CATSELSGDGWNEQFF.

The chain links TRBV18 to TRBJ2-3; D is perhaps TRBD1 (6 bases). V lost 4 bases to trimming and J lost 1 base, with 12 bases between them. This CDR3 comprises 15 residues. Germline V gives CDR1 KGHSH, CDR2 LQKENI. CDR3 DNA sequence: TGTGCCAGCTCACATGATTGGACAGGCACAGATACGCAGTATTTT. It specifies CASSHDWTGTDTQYF.